Below, 5 T cell receptor beta chains from the same sample are listed, as sequenced in a study of blood T cell repertoires in COVID-19. Method: immunoSEQ multiplex PCR; TCRdb's copy keeps in-frame clones and lacks some. The sample consists of roughly 160,000 clones, approximately 85% of them appearing once. The sequencing input was peripheral blood. These receptors were obtained from a man older than 75 with COVID-19, enrolled during active disease.

The gene calls are TRBV29-1 and TRBJ2-5, with 11 positions matching TRBD1. J gave up 5 bases and V 6 bases, and 8 bases lay outside the gene matches. CDR1 and CDR2 from the germline V gene are SQVTM and ANQGSEA. The CDR3 length is 14 residues. Here the CDR3 reads CSVPGQGVGETQYF. The CDR3, as DNA: TGCAGCGTGCCGGGACAGGGGGTAGGGGAGACCCAGTACTTC.

The rearrangement uses TRBV12-3 or TRBV12-4 and TRBJ2-7, with 7 bases that match TRBD1. V trimming: 6 bases; J trimming: 4 bases; junction bases outside the gene matches: 3. The CDR3 totals 12 residues. The CDR3 region is CASSRGQYEQYF. The CDR3 DNA sequence: TGTGCCAGCAGCCGGGGACAGTACGAGCAGTACTTC.

The rearrangement links TRBV3-1 (or the pseudogene TRBV3-2) to TRBJ1-2; 9 bases align to TRBD1. Germline CDR1 and CDR2: LGHDT and YNNKEL (reference sequence). The CDR3 covers 17 residues. V lost 0 bases to trimming and J lost 2 bases; unmatched junction nucleotides: 7. The CDR3 DNA reads as TGTGCCAGCAGCCAAGATCCAGGGACAGGGAGGAACTATGGCTACACCTTC. As protein: CASSQDPGTGRNYGYTF.

The V gene is TRBV11-2, the J gene TRBJ1-1; 9 bases align to TRBD1. V shed 3 bases, J shed 0 bases, and the junction held 8 bases outside the gene matches. The CDR3 length is 17 residues. Germline V gene data show CDR1 as SGHAT and CDR2 as FQNNGV. The CDR3, as DNA: TGTGCCAGCAGCTTGACAGGGGGGTTTATCATGAACACTGAAGCTTTCTTT. Translated: CASSLTGGFIMNTEAFF.

The chain couples TRBV28 to TRBJ1-5; TRBD1 might be the D (6 bases). The CDR3 sequence is 18 residues long. The V gene's germline CDR1 is MDHEN and CDR2 SYDVKM. V was clipped by 6 bases and J by 2 bases, with 23 bases between them. In nucleotides, the CDR3 is TGTGCCAGCAGCGCCGCCCAGGGGTTTATAAATCGCAATCAGCCCCAGCATTTT. Its translation is CASSAAQGFINRNQPQHF.